Below, 10 T cell receptor beta chains from the same sample are listed, as sequenced in a study of blood T cell repertoires in COVID-19. Here immunoSEQ multiplex PCR was the method, and the copy in TCRdb shows in-frame clones only, minus some. The profile shows about 65,000 clones, 75% to 90% of them singletons. The sample consisted of peripheral blood. These TCRs come from a man older than 75 with acute or convalescent COVID-19.

The V and J genes are TRBV18 and TRBJ2-1; TRBD2 matches at 7 bases. Germline lookup yields CDR1 KGHSH and CDR2 LQKENI. V lost 11 bases and J lost 3; bases outside the gene matches: 10. The CDR3 spans 14 residues. The CDR3 DNA follows: TGTGCCTCCTCCGGACTAGTTCGCTACAATGAGCAGTTCTTC. Encoded protein: CASSGLVRYNEQFF.

J is TRBJ2-3 and V is TRBV19, with D possibly TRBD2 on 7 matching bases. This CDR3 spans 15 amino acids. Trimming took off 3 bases at V and 4 bases at J, with 14 bases between the two ends. Germline lookup yields CDR1 LNHDA and CDR2 SQIVND (reference sequence). The CDR3 reads CASSMAGATPDTQYF. The CDR3 nucleotides are TGTGCCAGTAGTATGGCGGGGGCCACCCCAGATACGCAGTATTTT.

The chain joins TRBV5-6 to TRBJ2-7; the D is unclear. Trimming stripped 0 bases from V and 3 bases from J, with 7 bases between. The CDR3 loop spans 13 amino acids. CDR1 is SGHDT and CDR2 is YYEEEE in the germline V gene. CDR3 bases: TGTGCCAGCAGCTTGGCACTCAACTACGAGCAGTACTTC. This translates into CASSLALNYEQYF.

V and J are TRBV7-6 and TRBJ1-3, with unresolved D. The CDR3 covers 14 residues. CDR1 is SGHVS, CDR2 FNYEAQ, per germline. The V end lost 0 bases, the J end lost 1 base, and 4 bases lay between the germline ends. CDR3 DNA: TGTGCCAGCAGCTTAGCGGCATCTGGAAACACCATATATTTT. Translating it yields CASSLAASGNTIYF.

This CDR3 is CASSFQGARRDRGYTF. The CDR3 coding sequence is TGTGCCAGCAGTTTTCAGGGGGCGCGAAGGGATAGGGGCTACACCTTC. The chain carries TRBV28 and TRBJ1-2; 8 positions match TRBD1. This CDR3 has 16 residues. Germline V gene sequence: CDR1 MDHEN, CDR2 SYDVKM. Trimming took 3 bases from V and 8 from J; bases not matched to a gene: 14.

In this sample, this clone turned up once. V usage is TRBV5-3 and J usage is TRBJ2-7; TRBD1 aligns across 7 bases. TRBV5-3 is noted as an ORF with a role that remains uncertain. V dropped 3 bases and J dropped 3; count of bases not matched to a gene: 6. The CDR3 runs to 14 residues. For the CDR3, the DNA is TGTGCCAGAAGCTCCTCCGGGACAGACTACGAGCAGTACTTC. Translating it yields CARSSSGTDYEQYF.

CDR3 DNA: TGTGCCAGCAGTTTAGGGACTAGCGGGGTCTACGAGCAGTACTTC. It specifies CASSLGTSGVYEQYF. This chain joins TRBV27 and TRBJ2-7, with 13 bases lining up with TRBD2. The length of the CDR3 is 15 residues. Per the germline V gene, CDR1 is MNHEY and CDR2 is SMNVEV (reference sequence). Trimming cost V 2 bases and J 3 bases; bases outside gene matches: 1.

The CDR3 sequence is CASSIRGSSYNEQFF. The CDR3 region has the DNA TGTGCCAGTAGTATCAGGGGGAGCTCCTACAATGAGCAGTTCTTC. The V and J genes are TRBV19 and TRBJ2-1; 7 bases are a match to TRBD1. V dropped 3 bases and J dropped 0; count of bases not matched to a gene: 2. This CDR3 contains 15 residues. Germline-derived CDR1 and CDR2 are LNHDA and SQIVND (reference sequence). The full variable domain, rest sourced from reference TRBV19 and TRBJ2-1, is DGGITQSPKYLFRKEGQNVTLSCEQNLNHDAMYWYRQDPGQGLRLIYYSQIVNDFQKGDIAEGYSVSREKKESFPLTVTSAQKNPTAFYLCASSIRGSSYNEQFFGPGTRLTVL.

The genes are TRBV12-3 or TRBV12-4 and TRBJ2-1; D not resolved. This CDR3 has 13 amino acids. Trimming took off 8 bases at V and 0 bases at J, with 8 bases between the two ends. CDR3 residues: CASRMSSYNEQFF. The CDR3 DNA reads as TGTGCCAGCCGCATGAGCTCCTACAATGAGCAGTTCTTC.

This chain joins TRBV11-2 and TRBJ1-6; 11 bases are shared with TRBD1. The CDR3 runs 15 residues. Trimming at V came to 5 bases and at J to 7 bases, leaving 4 bases not matched to a gene. Germline CDR1 is SGHAT and CDR2 is FQNNGV. CDR3 in amino acids: CASSGGQGVNSPLHF. The CDR3 DNA sequence: TGTGCCAGCAGCGGGGGACAGGGGGTAAATTCACCCCTCCACTTT.